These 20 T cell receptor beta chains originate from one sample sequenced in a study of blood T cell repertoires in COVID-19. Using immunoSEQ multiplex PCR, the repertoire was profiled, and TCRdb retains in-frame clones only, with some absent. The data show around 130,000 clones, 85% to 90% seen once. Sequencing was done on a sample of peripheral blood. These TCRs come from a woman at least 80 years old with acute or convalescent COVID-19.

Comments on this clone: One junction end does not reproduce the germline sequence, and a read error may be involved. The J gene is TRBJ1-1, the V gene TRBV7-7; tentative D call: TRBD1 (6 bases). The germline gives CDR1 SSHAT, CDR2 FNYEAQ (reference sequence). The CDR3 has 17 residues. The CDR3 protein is CASSPLGGQNMNTEAFF. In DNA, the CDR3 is TGTGCTAGCAGCCCATTAGGTGGACAGAACATGAACACTGAAGCTTTCTTT.

CDR3: CASMDFSAETQYF. The CDR3 nucleotides are TGTGCCAGCATGGACTTCAGCGCCGAGACCCAGTACTTC. The rearrangement joins TRBV12-3 or TRBV12-4 to TRBJ2-5; TRBD2 is a possible D gene (5 bases). V was trimmed by 7 bases and J by 5 bases, leaving 14 bases between them. The CDR3 runs 13 residues.

CDR3 loop: CASSLDRGSIGYTF. Written as DNA, the CDR3 is TGTGCCAGCAGCTTAGATAGGGGTAGTATTGGCTACACCTTC. The chain is built from TRBV7-2 and TRBJ1-2; possibly TRBD1 for D (5 bases). Germline loops: CDR1 SGHTA, CDR2 FQGNSA. V lost 1 base to trimming and J lost 7 bases, with 13 bases between them. This CDR3 is built from 14 residues.

The CDR3 DNA sequence: TGTGCCAGCAGATTCGGAGCGGTGCCGAACACCGGGGAGCTGTTTTTT. This encodes CASRFGAVPNTGELFF. The chain couples TRBV7-9 to TRBJ2-2; a weak D match, TRBD2 (5 bases). Trimming removed 6 bases at V and 0 bases at J, with 14 bases between. Germline loops: CDR1 SEHNR, CDR2 FQNEAQ (reference sequence). The CDR3 sequence is 16 residues long.

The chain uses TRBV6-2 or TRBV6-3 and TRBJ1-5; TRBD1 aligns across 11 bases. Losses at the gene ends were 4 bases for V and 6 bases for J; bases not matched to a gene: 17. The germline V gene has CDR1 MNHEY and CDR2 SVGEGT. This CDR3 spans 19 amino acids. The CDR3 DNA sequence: TGTGCCAGCAGTTTTTCCCAGGACAGGGGGCAAAGATGGGGTCAGCCCCAGCATTTT. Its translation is CASSFSQDRGQRWGQPQHF.

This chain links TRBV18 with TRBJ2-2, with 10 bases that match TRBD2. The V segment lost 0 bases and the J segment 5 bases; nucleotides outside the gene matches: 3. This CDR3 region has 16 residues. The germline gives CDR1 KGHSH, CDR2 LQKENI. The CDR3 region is CASSPPSSGGTGELFF. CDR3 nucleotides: TGTGCCAGCTCACCACCGTCTAGCGGGGGAACCGGGGAGCTGTTTTTT. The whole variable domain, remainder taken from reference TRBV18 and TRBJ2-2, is NAGVMQNPRHLVRRRGQEARLRCSPMKGHSHVYWYRQLPEEGLKFMVYLQKENIIDESGMPKERFSAEFPKEGPSILRIQQVVRGDSAAYFCASSPPSSGGTGELFFGEGSRLTVL.

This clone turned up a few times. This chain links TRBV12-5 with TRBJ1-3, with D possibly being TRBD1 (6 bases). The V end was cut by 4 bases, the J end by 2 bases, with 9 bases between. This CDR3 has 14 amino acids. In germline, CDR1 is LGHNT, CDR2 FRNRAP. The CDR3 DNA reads TGTGCTAGTGGTTCAGGGGAGACTGGAAACACCATATATTTT. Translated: CASGSGETGNTIYF.

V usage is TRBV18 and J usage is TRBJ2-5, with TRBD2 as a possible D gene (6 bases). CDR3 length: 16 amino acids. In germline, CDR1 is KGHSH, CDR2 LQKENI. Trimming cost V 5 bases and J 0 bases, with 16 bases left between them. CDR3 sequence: CASSSLAVTYQETQYF. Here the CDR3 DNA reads TGTGCCAGCTCATCTTTAGCGGTGACGTACCAAGAGACCCAGTACTTC.

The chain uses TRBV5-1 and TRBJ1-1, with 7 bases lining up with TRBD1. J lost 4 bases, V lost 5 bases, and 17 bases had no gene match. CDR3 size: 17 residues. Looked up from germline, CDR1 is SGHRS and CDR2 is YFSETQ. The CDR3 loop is CASRGTGARAVGTEAFF. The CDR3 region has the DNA TGCGCCAGCAGGGGAACAGGGGCGCGGGCCGTAGGCACTGAAGCTTTCTTT.

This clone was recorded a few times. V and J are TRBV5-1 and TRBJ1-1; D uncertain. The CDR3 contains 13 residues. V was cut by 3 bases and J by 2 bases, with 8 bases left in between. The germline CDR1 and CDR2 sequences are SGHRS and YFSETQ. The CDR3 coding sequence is TGCGCCAGCAGCTATACAGCAAACACTGAAGCTTTCTTT. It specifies CASSYTANTEAFF.

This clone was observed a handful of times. This chain's CDR3 is CASTLQGGSNQPQHF. Here the CDR3 DNA reads TGTGCCAGCACCTTACAGGGTGGTAGCAATCAGCCCCAGCATTTT. This chain links TRBV6-6 with TRBJ1-5; possibly TRBD1 for D (6 bases). The CDR3 sequence is 15 residues long. Per germline, CDR1 MNHNY and CDR2 SVGAGI (reference sequence). V was pared by 7 bases and J by 0 bases, with 13 bases between.

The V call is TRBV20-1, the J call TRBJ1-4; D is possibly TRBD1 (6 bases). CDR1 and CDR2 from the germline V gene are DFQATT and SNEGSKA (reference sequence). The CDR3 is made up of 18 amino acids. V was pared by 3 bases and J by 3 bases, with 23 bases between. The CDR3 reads CSASGQGTHLSANEKLFF. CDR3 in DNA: TGCAGTGCTAGTGGGCAGGGGACCCACCTTTCGGCTAATGAAAAACTGTTTTTT.

The chain's CDR3 is CASSPPGTVGNTIYF. In DNA, the CDR3 is TGTGCCAGCAGCCCCCCCGGGACAGTTGGAAACACCATATATTTT. The J gene is TRBJ1-3, the V gene TRBV3-1 (or the pseudogene TRBV3-2); 7 bases match TRBD1. The CDR3 runs to 15 residues. Germline CDR1 reads LGHDT; CDR2 reads YNNKEL (reference sequence). The ends lost 4 bases at V and 3 bases at J; junction bases unmatched: 6.

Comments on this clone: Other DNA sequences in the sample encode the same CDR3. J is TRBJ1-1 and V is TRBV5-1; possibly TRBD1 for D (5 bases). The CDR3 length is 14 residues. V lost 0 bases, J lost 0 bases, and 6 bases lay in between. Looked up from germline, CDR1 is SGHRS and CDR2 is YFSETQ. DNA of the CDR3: TGCGCCAGCAGCTTGGACAGGATGAACACTGAAGCTTTCTTT. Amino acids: CASSLDRMNTEAFF.

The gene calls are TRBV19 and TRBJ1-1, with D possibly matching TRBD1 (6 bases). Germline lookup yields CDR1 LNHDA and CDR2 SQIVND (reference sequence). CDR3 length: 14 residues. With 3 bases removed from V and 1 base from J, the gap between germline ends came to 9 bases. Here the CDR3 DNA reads TGTGCCAGTAGTATTTTGGGACAGAACACTGAAGCTTTCTTT. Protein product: CASSILGQNTEAFF.

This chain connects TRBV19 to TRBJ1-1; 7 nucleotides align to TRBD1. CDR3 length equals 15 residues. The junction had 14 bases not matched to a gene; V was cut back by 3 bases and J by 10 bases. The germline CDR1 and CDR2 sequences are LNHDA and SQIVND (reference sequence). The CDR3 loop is CASSILNPGQARAFF. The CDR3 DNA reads TGTGCCAGTAGTATTTTGAACCCCGGACAGGCGAGAGCTTTCTTT.

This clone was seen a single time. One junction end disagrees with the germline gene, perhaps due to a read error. Here the CDR3 reads CASSLEAGPNHGYTF. CDR3 bases: TGTGCCAGCAGCTTAGAGGCAGGGCCTAACCATGGCTACACCTTC. The V call is TRBV7-9, the J call TRBJ1-2, with D perhaps matching TRBD1 (5 bases). CDR1 and CDR2 from the germline V gene are SEHNR and FQNEAQ (reference sequence). The CDR3 is made up of 15 amino acids.

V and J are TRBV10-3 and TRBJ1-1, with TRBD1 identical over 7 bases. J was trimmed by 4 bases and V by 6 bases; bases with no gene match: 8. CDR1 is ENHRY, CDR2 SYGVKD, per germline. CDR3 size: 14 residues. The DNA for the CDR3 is TGTGCCATCAGCGGACAGGCTGAGACCACTGAAGCTTTCTTT. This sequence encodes CAISGQAETTEAFF.

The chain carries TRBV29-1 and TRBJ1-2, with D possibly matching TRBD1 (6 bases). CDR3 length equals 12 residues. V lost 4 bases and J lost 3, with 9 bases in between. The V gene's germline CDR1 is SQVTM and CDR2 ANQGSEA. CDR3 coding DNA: TGCAGCGTTGGGGGGACATACTATGGCTACACCTTC. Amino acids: CSVGGTYYGYTF.

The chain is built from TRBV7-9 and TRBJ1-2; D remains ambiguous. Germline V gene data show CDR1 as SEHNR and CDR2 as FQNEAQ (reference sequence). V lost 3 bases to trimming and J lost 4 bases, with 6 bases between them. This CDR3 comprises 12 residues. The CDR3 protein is CASSFNSYGYTF. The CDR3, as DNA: TGTGCCAGCAGCTTTAACAGCTATGGCTACACCTTC.